Listed below are T cell receptor beta chains from one sample, sequenced in a study of PD-1 blockade in classical Hodgkin lymphoma. Sequencing was performed with immunoSEQ multiplex PCR; in TCRdb, only in-frame clones are kept and a portion is missing. The table lists about 110,000 clones, 89% of them singletons. Specimen: peripheral blood mononuclear cells (PBMCs), collected before the second cycle of nivolumab. The receptors originated from a human donor with classical Hodgkin lymphoma. Each CDR3 is given with its conserved first and last residue. The D gene is left open where the match is weak. Size tells how often a clone was seen (once, few, many) or the class of an expanded clone, and some rows leave it out.

abundance,d_gene,v_gene,j_gene,len,CDR3nt,CDR3aa
.,.,TRBV7-9,TRBJ1-2,10,TGTGCCAGCACGCCGAACGGCTACACCTTC,CASTPNGYTF
.,TRBD1,TRBV6-5,TRBJ1-2,13,TGTGCCAGCAGTTACCGGGACAGGGACCCCCTCACCTTC,CASSYRDRDPLTF
once,TRBD1,TRBV10-3,TRBJ2-5,14,TGTGCCATCAGTGGGCAGGGGGCCCCAGAGACCCAGTACTTC,CAISGQGAPETQYF
.,.,TRBV5-1,TRBJ2-2,12,TGCGCCAGCGGGGAACCCACCGGGGAGCTGTTTTTT,CASGEPTGELFF
.,.,TRBV19,TRBJ1-4,15,TGTGCCAGTAGTATTCGAGCAGGGGCTGTGGAAAAACTGTTTTTT,CASSIRAGAVEKLFF
few,.,TRBV14,TRBJ2-1,12,TGTGCCAGCAGCCCAACAGTCTTTGAGCAGTTCTTC,CASSPTVFEQFF
.,.,TRBV19,TRBJ1-1,13,TGTGCCAGTAGTATTGGGAAGAACACTGAAGCTTTCTTT,CASSIGKNTEAFF
.,.,TRBV2,TRBJ1-1,14,TGTGCCAGCAGTGAATGGCAGGGTAACACTGAAGCTTTCTTT,CASSEWQGNTEAFF
.,.,TRBV6-5,TRBJ2-5,13,TGTGCCAGCAGAAGGGGTCAACCAGAGACCCAGTACTTC,CASRRGQPETQYF
.,.,TRBV4-2,TRBJ2-4,17,TGTGCCAGCAGCCAAGATCACGGCGCGATAGCCAAAAACATTCAGTACTTC,CASSQDHGAIAKNIQYF
.,TRBD1,TRBV28,TRBJ1-2,17,TGTGCCAGCAGTTTAGGGGGACCCGGGACAGGGGGCTATGGCTACACCTTC,CASSLGGPGTGGYGYTF
.,TRBD2,TRBV15,TRBJ2-3,13,TGTGCCTCCCGACTAGCGGGGCCGGGTACGCAGTATTTT,CASRLAGPGTQYF
.,.,TRBV5-1,TRBJ2-7,14,TGCGCCAGCGCCCCTCCCCACCGGAATTACGAGCAGTACTTC,CASAPPHRNYEQYF
.,.,TRBV7-9,TRBJ1-2,14,TGTGCCAGCAGCTTAGATTCGATCTGGTATGGCTACACCTTC,CASSLDSIWYGYTF
once,TRBD1,TRBV2,TRBJ2-3,16,TGTGCCAGCAAAGGCCGTGGACAGGGGACCACAGATACGCAGTATTTT,CASKGRGQGTTDTQYF
.,.,TRBV29-1,TRBJ2-1,12,TGCAGCGTTGAGGGTAGGGTTGGTGAGCAGTTCTTC,CSVEGRVGEQFF
once,.,TRBV10-2,TRBJ2-2,18,TGCGCCAGCAGTGGCTCGACAGTCAAGGGATTTTTCACCGGGGAGCTGTTTTTT,CASSGSTVKGFFTGELFF
.,.,TRBV19,TRBJ1-1,11,TGTGCCAGTAGTGGGGCGGTTGAAGCTTTCTTT,CASSGAVEAFF
.,TRBD2,TRBV5-1,TRBJ2-5,14,TGCGCCAGCAGCTCGAGCGGGAGAGGCGAGACCCAGTACTTC,CASSSSGRGETQYF
.,.,TRBV29-1,TRBJ2-7,14,TGCAGCGTCACCTGGCCCGGATCCTTCTACGAGCAGTACTTC,CSVTWPGSFYEQYF
.,.,TRBV18,TRBJ1-1,14,TGTGCCAGCTCACCAGTTTGGGGAAACACTGAAGCTTTCTTT,CASSPVWGNTEAFF
.,.,TRBV10-1,TRBJ2-1,18,TGCGCCAGCAGTGAGCCCCGAACTGGTGGGACTCGCTACAATGAGCAGTTCTTC,CASSEPRTGGTRYNEQFF
.,TRBD2,TRBV28,TRBJ2-7,14,TGTGCCAGCAACACGGGACTACCTACTTACGAGCAGTACTTC,CASNTGLPTYEQYF
.,.,TRBV6-6,TRBJ2-5,12,TGTGCCAGCTGGGGATTGGGGGAGACCCAGTACTTC,CASWGLGETQYF
.,.,TRBV6-7,TRBJ2-7,16,TGTGCCCGGTCCAGATGGGGGGCAGTGCCCCCCTACGAGCAGTACTTC,CARSRWGAVPPYEQYF
.,TRBD2,TRBV19,TRBJ2-1,16,TGTGCCAGTAGTCCCCTAGCGGGGGCCTTAAACAATGAGCAGTTCTTC,CASSPLAGALNNEQFF
.,.,TRBV6-4,TRBJ2-3,16,TGTGCCAGCAGTCCGACAGGCCCAGACCTCACAGATACGCAGTATTTT,CASSPTGPDLTDTQYF
few,TRBD2,TRBV5-1,TRBJ2-3,19,TGCGCCAGCAGCTTGCAAGTGAGCGGGAGTATGATTGGGGGAGATACGCAGTATTTT,CASSLQVSGSMIGGDTQYF
.,.,TRBV2,TRBJ1-1,13,TGTGCCAGTGCACCAGGGAGCCACACTGAAGCTTTCTTT,CASAPGSHTEAFF
.,.,TRBV14,TRBJ2-5,13,TGTGCCAGCAGCCAAGCGGGAGCGGAGACCCAGTACTTC,CASSQAGAETQYF
.,.,TRBV5-1,TRBJ2-7,14,TGCGCCAGCAGCTTGGCAGGGGGGACCTACGAGCAGTACTTC,CASSLAGGTYEQYF
.,TRBD2,TRBV28,TRBJ2-7,15,TGTGCCACAGCCCCCGTGGGACTAGCAATCTACGAGCAGTACTTC,CATAPVGLAIYEQYF
.,.,TRBV28,TRBJ2-2,16,TGTGCCAGCAGCATCACTCACACAGGAAACACCGGGGAGCTGTTTTTT,CASSITHTGNTGELFF
.,.,TRBV7-6,TRBJ2-2,13,TGTGCCAGCAGCTTAGCGTACACCGGGGAGCTGTTTTTT,CASSLAYTGELFF
.,.,TRBV4-1,TRBJ1-4,14,TGCGCCAGCAGCCAGGGTTCCACTAATGAAAAACTGTTTTTT,CASSQGSTNEKLFF
.,.,TRBV5-5,TRBJ2-6,16,TGTGCCAGCAGCCACCCACCACGCTCTGGGGCCAACGTCCTGACTTTC,CASSHPPRSGANVLTF
.,.,TRBV30,TRBJ1-1,13,TGTGCCTGGGCTGAACAGGGATTCACTGAAGCTTTCTTT,CAWAEQGFTEAFF
.,.,TRBV7-9,TRBJ2-7,12,TGTGCCAGCAGCTCGAGACCCTACGAGCAGTACTTC,CASSSRPYEQYF
.,.,TRBV6-6,TRBJ2-7,13,TGTGCCAGCAGTTACTCCACAGCTTACGAGCAGTACTTC,CASSYSTAYEQYF
few,TRBD1,TRBV29-1,TRBJ2-6,11,TGCAGCGTTGGGACAGGGGACGTCCTGACTTTC,CSVGTGDVLTF
once,TRBD1,TRBV25-1,TRBJ1-1,15,TGTGCCAGCAGTGATTCTGGACAGGTGGTTAATGAAGCTTTCTTT,CASSDSGQVVNEAFF
.,TRBD1,TRBV6-5,TRBJ1-1,13,TGTGCCAGCAGTTACAGGGGGCAGATTGAAGCTTTCTTT,CASSYRGQIEAFF
.,TRBD1,TRBV10-3,TRBJ1-4,13,TGTGCCATTCAGGGGGAACCCAGTGAAAAACTGTTTTTT,CAIQGEPSEKLFF
.,.,TRBV19,TRBJ1-5,14,TGTGCCAGTAGTCCCCCGGGGGCCGATCAGCCCCAGCATTTT,CASSPPGADQPQHF
.,.,TRBV28,TRBJ1-4,16,TGTGCCAGCAGTTTATCCGGGACCCCATTGGGTGAAAAACTGTTTTTT,CASSLSGTPLGEKLFF
.,TRBD2,TRBV2,TRBJ2-7,13,TGTGCCAGCAACCTAGCGGCACTCTACGAGCAGTACTTC,CASNLAALYEQYF
.,.,TRBV5-1,TRBJ1-5,14,TGCGCCAGCAGCTTGGACGCCTTTTATCAGCCCCAGCATTTT,CASSLDAFYQPQHF
once,TRBD2,TRBV4-2,TRBJ2-1,17,TGTGCCAGCAGCCAGGATTACCCTGGACTAGATGATAATGAGCAGTTCTTC,CASSQDYPGLDDNEQFF
.,.,TRBV4-2,TRBJ2-7,12,TGTGCCAGCAGCCTCTTTCTTTCCGAGCAGTACTTC,CASSLFLSEQYF
.,.,TRBV19,TRBJ1-1,14,TGTGCCAGTAGTCCCGGGGGACCGAACACTGAAGCTTTCTTT,CASSPGGPNTEAFF
.,.,TRBV6-6,TRBJ2-7,12,TGTGCCAGCGGGGACACACCCTACGAGCAGTACTTC,CASGDTPYEQYF